This T cell receptor beta chain was profiled in a study of identical twins. In this sample, this clonotype turned up many times. Its antigen is unknown. Study findings and constraints: Findings depended on cross-sectional statistics rather than tracking the same donors. Fewer insertions marked abundant cord blood beta clonotypes; young adult naive trended weakly, memory not at all.

Per the germline V gene, CDR1 is MNHNS and CDR2 is SASEGT. With V trimmed by 6 bases and J by 3 bases, 7 bases remained unmatched. This CDR3 comprises 15 residues. Unique molecular identifiers were present on cDNA, and template switching added a universal primer site. TCRdb reanalysed the 5' RACE reads using MiXCR and keeps one entry per CDR3 protein. The data show 200,000 to 300,000 distinct CDR3 sequences, approximately 7% seen once. In addition, the sample was reused for a study of yellow fever vaccine responses in identical twins.

The specimen was memory (CD45RO+) T cells sorted from blood. The sequence came from a woman aged 18-30 years in good health. This sequence joins TRBV6-1 and TRBJ1-5; TRBD1 aligns across 8 bases. Written as DNA, the CDR3 is TGTGCCAGCAGGGCCGGACAGGGCTTCAATCAGCCCCAGCATTTT. Translation gives CASRAGQGFNQPQHF.